This T cell receptor (beta chain) is from a study of T-cell reconstitution after alpha-beta-depleted transplantation in children. J gave up 6 bases and V 4 bases, and 9 bases lay outside the gene matches. Germline loops: CDR1 SGHRS, CDR2 YFSETQ. This CDR3 is 14 amino acids long. It was with unique molecular identifiers that the TCRbeta library was prepared. Each CDR3 protein is one row after TCRdb ran MiXCR on the PCR reads. The table shows more than 550,000 distinct CDR3 sequences, with over 9.5% occurring only once. The TCR originated in a human donor who donated a stem cell graft to a child with acute myeloid leukemia. The V and J genes are TRBV5-1 and TRBJ2-7; 8 nucleotides line up with TRBD2. The sequenced sample was PBMCs from the stem cell graft donor, obtained from the stem cell graft. CDR3 sequence: CASSPGLVSGEQYF. CDR3 in DNA: TGCGCCAGCAGCCCGGGACTAGTCTCGGGCGAGCAGTACTTC.